This entry lists 17 T cell receptor beta chains sequenced from one sample in a study of blood T cell repertoires in COVID-19. Sequencing was performed with immunoSEQ multiplex PCR; in TCRdb, only in-frame clones are kept and a portion is missing. The data show some 40,000 clones, approximately 92% seen once. The specimen was peripheral blood. Source of these receptors: a man between 45 and 60 years old with COVID-19, enrolled during active disease.

This clone showed up just once. The CDR3 bases are TGTGCCAGTAGTATAGATACTTTCTATGGCTACACCTTC. Translating gives CASSIDTFYGYTF. V and J are TRBV19 and TRBJ1-2; D is ambiguous. Germline assignment: CDR1 LNHDA and CDR2 SQIVND (reference sequence). Trimming shortened V by 0 bases and J by 4 bases, and 6 bases separated the two germline ends. The CDR3 contains 13 residues.

The CDR3 region has the DNA TGTGCTAGTGGCCTGGCGGGTGGAACTGAAGCTTTCTTT. Translated, it gives CASGLAGGTEAFF. J is TRBJ1-1 and V is TRBV12-5; no clear D gene. The germline V gene has CDR1 LGHNT and CDR2 FRNRAP. Trimming left V 6 bases short and J 5 bases short, with 13 bases between. The CDR3 contains 13 residues.

The V gene is TRBV7-9, the J gene TRBJ2-5, with 8 bases lining up with TRBD1. Germline values: CDR1 SEHNR, CDR2 FQNEAQ (reference sequence). Losses at the gene ends were 5 bases for V and 5 bases for J; bases not matched to a gene: 10. The CDR3 extends over 15 amino acids. CDR3 nucleotide sequence: TGTGCCAGCAGCCCGGACAGGGCTAAAGGGGAGACCCAGTACTTC. Translation: CASSPDRAKGETQYF.

This rearrangement joins TRBV7-8 to TRBJ1-1; D is perhaps TRBD1 (6 bases). V lost 3 bases, J lost 3 bases, and 11 bases lay in between. Looked up from germline, CDR1 is SGHVS and CDR2 is FQNEAQ. There are 14 residues in the CDR3. The CDR3 loop reads CASSFSGEDTEAFF. The CDR3 DNA is TGTGCCAGCAGCTTCTCAGGGGAAGACACTGAAGCTTTCTTT. Combining the CDR3 with reference TRBV7-8 and TRBJ1-1 gives the whole variable domain GAGVSQSPRYKVAKRGQDVALRCDPISGHVSLFWYQQALGQGPEFLTYFQNEAQLDKSGLPSDRFFAERPEGSVSTLKIQRTQQEDSAVYLCASSFSGEDTEAFFGQGTRLTVV.

The genes are TRBV6-5 and TRBJ2-7; TRBD1 agrees at 10 bases. CDR1 and CDR2 from the germline V gene are MNHEY and SVGAGI. After removal of 7 bases from V and 1 base from J, the junction contained 7 bases not matched to a gene. The CDR3 loop spans 15 amino acids. CDR3 in amino acids: CASNPTGGSSYEQYF. CDR3 coding DNA: TGTGCCAGCAACCCGACAGGGGGCTCATCCTACGAGCAGTACTTC.

This clone is a singleton in its sample. The chain has TRBV10-3 and TRBJ2-5, with 12 nucleotides matching TRBD2. The junction had 7 bases not matched to a gene; V was cut back by 10 bases and J by 4 bases. The CDR3 runs to 14 residues. CDR1 and CDR2 (germline): ENHRY, SYGVKD. DNA of the CDR3: TGTGCCACCGGGACTAGCGGGCTGGGAGAGACCCAGTACTTC. Protein product: CATGTSGLGETQYF.

V usage is TRBV18 and J usage is TRBJ2-1; the match to TRBD2 covers 10 bases. The junction had 6 bases not matched to a gene; V was cut back by 0 bases and J by 7 bases. The CDR3 is 16 residues long. Germline V CDR1 and CDR2: KGHSH, LQKENI. The CDR3, as DNA: TGTGCCAGCTCACCACCCGGGGGACTAGCGCTGAATGAGCAGTTCTTC. The encoded protein is CASSPPGGLALNEQFF.

V usage is TRBV6-1 and J usage is TRBJ1-1; tentative D call: TRBD1 (5 bases). The length of the CDR3 is 13 residues. V was shortened by 3 bases and J by 8 bases, with 13 bases between the two germline ends. CDR1 is MNHNS, CDR2 SASEGT, per germline. The CDR3 here is CASSELGAGEAFF. CDR3 nucleotide sequence: TGTGCCAGCAGTGAGTTAGGGGCAGGAGAAGCTTTCTTT.

The V and J genes are TRBV6-6 and TRBJ2-1, with a weak D call TRBD1 (6 bases). The germline V and J ends were trimmed by 3 bases and 8 bases, with 20 bases remaining between them. This CDR3 is built from 16 residues. Per germline, CDR1 MNHNY and CDR2 SVGAGI (reference sequence). CDR3 region: CASSYPPTTGYDEQFF. CDR3 nucleotides: TGTGCCAGCAGTTATCCCCCGACGACAGGATACGATGAGCAGTTCTTC.

V usage is TRBV2 and J usage is TRBJ1-2; TRBD1 might be the D (6 bases). The CDR3 spans 15 residues. Germline V gene sequence: CDR1 SNHLY, CDR2 FYNNEI. Trimming removed 6 bases at V and 2 bases at J, with 16 bases between. Here the CDR3 DNA reads TGTGCCAGCAGCCCCTTGAGGACAGCCAACTATGGCTACACCTTC. This codes for CASSPLRTANYGYTF. Looking up the rest from reference TRBV2 and TRBJ1-2 gives the full variable domain: EPEVTQTPSHQVTQMGQEVILRCVPISNHLYFYWYRQILGQKVEFLVSFYNNEISEKSEIFDDQFSVERPDGSNFTLKIRSTKLEDSAMYFCASSPLRTANYGYTFGSGTRLTVV.

The gene calls are TRBV7-2 and TRBJ2-7; possible D gene TRBD1, 6 bases. CDR1 SGHTA and CDR2 FQGNSA come from the germline V gene. Trimming removed 6 bases from V and 2 bases from J, with 11 bases in between. The CDR3 has 13 amino acids. CDR3 DNA: TGTGCCAGCAGAAGGACAGTCACCTACGAGCAGTACTTC. Translated: CASRRTVTYEQYF. Supplemented by reference TRBV7-2 and TRBJ2-7, the full variable domain reads GAGVSQSPSNKVTEKGKDVELRCDPISGHTALYWYRQSLGQGLEFLIYFQGNSAPDKSGLPSDRFSAERTGGSVSTLTIQRTQQEDSAVYLCASRRTVTYEQYFGPGTRLTVT.

This clone was observed a single time. The V and J genes are TRBV28 and TRBJ1-4; possible D gene TRBD1, 5 bases. The CDR3 is 16 residues long. Germline V gene lookup returns CDR1 MDHEN and CDR2 SYDVKM. The V and J ends lost 1 base and 2 bases respectively, with 11 bases between them. In nucleotides, the CDR3 is TGTGCCAGCAGTTTATCAGTCGGGGGGACTAATGAAAAACTGTTTTTT. It specifies CASSLSVGGTNEKLFF.

The V call is TRBV30, the J call TRBJ2-5; 11 bases line up with TRBD2. J was trimmed by 5 bases and V by 3 bases; bases with no gene match: 8. Per the germline V gene, CDR1 is GTSNPN and CDR2 is SVGIG (reference sequence). The CDR3 contains 15 residues. The CDR3 DNA reads as TGTGCCTGGAGCCGTGGGGGACTAGCGGTGGAGACCCAGTACTTC. This gives the protein CAWSRGGLAVETQYF.

V usage is TRBV9 and J usage is TRBJ1-2; D is perhaps TRBD1 (5 bases). CDR3 length: 14 amino acids. V lost 3 bases and J lost 1, with 10 bases in between. The germline V gene encodes CDR1 SGDLS and CDR2 YYNGEE. CDR3 sequence reads: CASSGHRINYGYTF. CDR3 DNA sequence: TGTGCCAGCAGCGGCCACAGGATTAACTATGGCTACACCTTC.

This rearrangement joins TRBV6-5 to TRBJ1-1; a weak D match, TRBD1 (5 bases). Germline V CDR1 and CDR2: MNHEY, SVGAGI. The CDR3 runs 13 residues. V was pared by 2 bases and J by 4 bases, with 8 bases between. The CDR3 reads CASSYRGGTEAFF. The CDR3 coding sequence is TGTGCCAGCAGTTACCGCGGGGGCACTGAAGCTTTCTTT.

The chain couples TRBV11-3 to TRBJ1-1, with a tentative D call TRBD1 (5 bases). The germline V and J ends were trimmed by 1 base and 1 base, with 13 bases remaining between them. Germline V gene sequence: CDR1 SGHNT, CDR2 YENEEA. The CDR3 consists of 16 residues. CDR3 residues: CASSLGGWGRNTEAFF. CDR3 nucleotides: TGTGCCAGCAGCTTAGGAGGCTGGGGCAGGAACACTGAAGCTTTCTTT.

In its sample, this clone was seen once. CDR3 amino acids: CASSQTGAYEQYF. The CDR3 DNA follows: TGCGCCAGTAGCCAGACAGGGGCCTACGAGCAGTACTTC. The V gene is TRBV5-1, the J gene TRBJ2-7, with TRBD1 matching 8 bases. Germline V gives CDR1 SGHRS, CDR2 YFSETQ. This CDR3 has 13 residues. With V trimmed by 8 bases and J by 2 bases, 6 bases remained unmatched.